A selection of T cell receptor beta chains follows, all from one sample in a study of T-cell reconstitution after alpha-beta-depleted transplantation in children. TCRdb re-called the PCR reads with MiXCR, one entry per CDR3 protein. The sample contains about 360,000 distinct CDR3 sequences, 13% of which appear only once. This specimen consisted of PBMCs, obtained from the stem cell graft. These receptors came from a human donor who donated a stem cell graft to a child with Fanconi anemia. Both conserved end residues are part of each CDR3. A D gene is named only where the DNA matches it firmly. Part of the rows lack a size; the others show once, few, many or a class for expanded clones.

CDR3aa: CASSDSGHTDTQYF; CDR3nt: TGTGCCAGCAGTGACTCAGGCCACACAGATACGCAGTATTTT; j_gene: TRBJ2-3; v_gene: TRBV2; d_gene: .; abundance: .; len: 14
CDR3aa: CASSLDRVYNEQFF; CDR3nt: TGCGCCAGCAGCTTGGACAGGGTGTACAATGAGCAGTTCTTC; j_gene: TRBJ2-1; v_gene: TRBV5-1; d_gene: .; abundance: many; len: 14
CDR3aa: CASSQVLGGEQFF; CDR3nt: TGTGCCAGCAGCCAAGTCCTCGGTGGTGAGCAGTTCTTC; j_gene: TRBJ2-1; v_gene: TRBV3-1; d_gene: .; abundance: many; len: 13
CDR3aa: CASSGGQGSYNEQFF; CDR3nt: TGTGCCAGCAGTGGGGGACAGGGCTCCTACAATGAGCAGTTCTTC; j_gene: TRBJ2-1; v_gene: TRBV27; d_gene: TRBD1; abundance: many; len: 15
CDR3aa: CASSQGVGETEAFF; CDR3nt: TGCGCCAGCAGCCAAGGGGTCGGTGAAACTGAAGCTTTCTTT; j_gene: TRBJ1-1; v_gene: TRBV5-1; d_gene: .; abundance: few; len: 14
CDR3aa: CASGGRGADTQYF; CDR3nt: TGTGCCAGCGGGGGGCGCGGGGCAGATACGCAGTATTTT; j_gene: TRBJ2-3; v_gene: TRBV21-1; d_gene: .; abundance: many; len: 13
CDR3aa: CASSPPGNTLYGYTF; CDR3nt: TGTGCCAGCAGCCCCCCAGGGAATACACTCTATGGCTACACCTTC; j_gene: TRBJ1-2; v_gene: TRBV7-2; d_gene: .; abundance: .; len: 15
CDR3aa: CATSGESSWTGFNTQYF; CDR3nt: TGTGCCACCAGCGGCGAATCTTCCTGGACAGGGTTCAATACGCAGTATTTT; j_gene: TRBJ2-3; v_gene: TRBV15; d_gene: TRBD1; abundance: many; len: 17
CDR3aa: CSASKGDTIYF; CDR3nt: TGCAGTGCTAGTAAAGGGGACACCATATATTTT; j_gene: TRBJ1-3; v_gene: TRBV20-1; d_gene: .; abundance: .; len: 11
CDR3aa: CSVGTRRKNTEAFF; CDR3nt: TGCAGCGTTGGGACTCGAAGAAAGAACACTGAAGCTTTCTTT; j_gene: TRBJ1-1; v_gene: TRBV29-1; d_gene: .; abundance: many; len: 14
CDR3aa: CASSPGLTTDTQYF; CDR3nt: TGTGCCAGCAGCCCGGGACTCACCACAGATACGCAGTATTTT; j_gene: TRBJ2-3; v_gene: TRBV12-3/TRBV12-4; d_gene: .; abundance: many; len: 14
CDR3aa: CASSLRDRADTQYF; CDR3nt: TGTGCCAGCAGCCTAAGGGACAGGGCAGATACGCAGTATTTT; j_gene: TRBJ2-3; v_gene: TRBV11-3; d_gene: TRBD1; abundance: many; len: 14
CDR3aa: CASSDASGAHTDTQYF; CDR3nt: TGTGCCAGCAGTGACGCTAGCGGGGCACACACAGATACGCAGTATTTT; j_gene: TRBJ2-3; v_gene: TRBV25-1; d_gene: TRBD2; abundance: .; len: 16
CDR3aa: CASSYSGAESGYTF; CDR3nt: TGTGCCAGCAGTTACTCGGGGGCAGAAAGCGGCTACACCTTC; j_gene: TRBJ1-2; v_gene: TRBV6-5; d_gene: .; abundance: many; len: 14
CDR3aa: CASSMGQGGWNTEAFF; CDR3nt: TGTGCCAGCAGCATGGGACAGGGGGGATGGAACACTGAAGCTTTCTTT; j_gene: TRBJ1-1; v_gene: TRBV7-8; d_gene: TRBD1; abundance: few; len: 16
CDR3aa: CASSLGGAVYNEQFF; CDR3nt: TGCGCCAGCAGCCTAGGGGGAGCGGTTTACAATGAGCAGTTCTTC; j_gene: TRBJ2-1; v_gene: TRBV5-1; d_gene: .; abundance: many; len: 15
CDR3aa: CARRVGGVDTQYF; CDR3nt: TGTGCCCGCAGGGTGGGGGGTGTGGATACGCAGTATTTT; j_gene: TRBJ2-3; v_gene: TRBV30; d_gene: .; abundance: .; len: 13
CDR3aa: CASSKDIFGNEQFF; CDR3nt: TGCGCCAGCAGTAAGGACATATTCGGGAATGAGCAGTTCTTC; j_gene: TRBJ2-1; v_gene: TRBV10-2; d_gene: .; abundance: many; len: 14
CDR3aa: CASSYGTPTNYGYTF; CDR3nt: TGTGCCAGCAGCTATGGGACACCAACTAACTATGGCTACACCTTC; j_gene: TRBJ1-2; v_gene: TRBV11-2; d_gene: .; abundance: .; len: 15
CDR3aa: CASSLSSGQGKTQYF; CDR3nt: TGTGCCAGCAGCCTATCCTCGGGGCAGGGAAAGACCCAGTACTTC; j_gene: TRBJ2-5; v_gene: TRBV9; d_gene: .; abundance: few; len: 15
CDR3aa: CSAWDFPNTEAFF; CDR3nt: TGCAGTGCGTGGGATTTCCCGAACACTGAAGCTTTCTTT; j_gene: TRBJ1-1; v_gene: TRBV20-1; d_gene: .; abundance: .; len: 13
CDR3aa: CASYIGGGSYSGYTF; CDR3nt: TGTGCCAGCTATATTGGGGGGGGAAGTTATAGTGGCTACACCTTC; j_gene: TRBJ1-2; v_gene: TRBV12-3/TRBV12-4; d_gene: .; abundance: .; len: 15
CDR3aa: CASSFPWAESKAFF; CDR3nt: TGTGCCAGCAGTTTTCCCTGGGCAGAAAGCAAAGCTTTCTTT; j_gene: TRBJ1-1; v_gene: TRBV12-3/TRBV12-4; d_gene: .; abundance: .; len: 14
CDR3aa: CASSYEVFQPQHF; CDR3nt: TGTGCCAGCAGTTACGAAGTGTTTCAGCCCCAGCATTTT; j_gene: TRBJ1-5; v_gene: TRBV6-2/TRBV6-3; d_gene: .; abundance: many; len: 13
CDR3aa: CASSHGQGYGYTF; CDR3nt: TGTGCCAGCAGCCACGGACAGGGGTATGGCTACACCTTC; j_gene: TRBJ1-2; v_gene: TRBV4-2; d_gene: TRBD1; abundance: many; len: 13
CDR3aa: CASSSLLAGRDTQYF; CDR3nt: TGTGCCAGCAGTTCCCTTCTCGCAGGGAGAGATACGCAGTATTTT; j_gene: TRBJ2-3; v_gene: TRBV28; d_gene: .; abundance: few; len: 15
CDR3aa: CASEQGANTEAFF; CDR3nt: TGTGCCAGCGAACAGGGGGCGAACACTGAAGCTTTCTTT; j_gene: TRBJ1-1; v_gene: TRBV10-3; d_gene: TRBD1; abundance: .; len: 13
CDR3aa: CSAPKGAGYGYTF; CDR3nt: TGCAGTGCCCCGAAGGGGGCAGGGTATGGCTACACCTTC; j_gene: TRBJ1-2; v_gene: TRBV20-1; d_gene: TRBD1; abundance: few; len: 13
CDR3aa: CASSLVGDAWDRVNQPQHF; CDR3nt: TGTGCCAGCAGTTTAGTGGGAGACGCGTGGGACAGGGTCAATCAGCCCCAGCATTTT; j_gene: TRBJ1-5; v_gene: TRBV28; d_gene: TRBD1; abundance: .; len: 19
CDR3aa: CASSLGRQTYGYTF; CDR3nt: TGTGCCAGCAGTCTCGGACGGCAGACCTATGGCTACACCTTC; j_gene: TRBJ1-2; v_gene: TRBV2; d_gene: .; abundance: many; len: 14
CDR3aa: CAWSVQYQQYF; CDR3nt: TGTGCCTGGAGTGTACAGTACCAGCAGTACTTC; j_gene: TRBJ2-7; v_gene: TRBV30; d_gene: .; abundance: few; len: 11
CDR3aa: CASSYDLGKPDTQYF; CDR3nt: TGTGCCAGCAGTTACGATTTAGGGAAACCAGATACGCAGTATTTT; j_gene: TRBJ2-3; v_gene: TRBV6-5; d_gene: .; abundance: many; len: 15
CDR3aa: CASSGGRGRNEQFF; CDR3nt: TGTGCCAGCAGCGGGGGTCGGGGTAGGAATGAGCAGTTCTTC; j_gene: TRBJ2-1; v_gene: TRBV9; d_gene: .; abundance: many; len: 14
CDR3aa: CASSLEGNTGELFF; CDR3nt: TGTGCCAGCAGCTTAGAGGGTAACACCGGGGAGCTGTTTTTT; j_gene: TRBJ2-2; v_gene: TRBV5-1; d_gene: .; abundance: many; len: 14